The present T cell receptor (beta chain) was sequenced within a study of T cell responses to AZD1222 COVID-19 vaccine. Study findings and constraints: Repertoire samples came only from after the peak T cell response. Reportedly, close to half of spike-specific TCRs are directed against unmutated variant regions.

A word on this clone: Its antigen is unknown. In the same sample, other DNA sequences code for this CDR3.

The repertoire was sequenced with immunoSEQ multiplex PCR; TCRdb's copy has only in-frame clones and lacks some. Counted here are 110,000 or so clones, approximately 89% occurring once; the ten biggest clones make up approximately 3.1%. Germline-derived CDR1 and CDR2 are SGHAT and FQNNGV. V was clipped by 3 bases and J by 7 bases; unmatched bases: 4. The CDR3 covers 14 residues. Source: peripheral blood, taken on day 0 of MenACWY control vaccination. The sequence derives from an adult in good health. The chain is built from TRBV11-2 and TRBJ1-4, with 8 bases fitting TRBD1. The CDR3 protein is CASSLGQGAEKLFF. Written as DNA, the CDR3 is TGTGCCAGCAGCTTGGGTCAGGGGGCTGAAAAACTGTTTTTT.